Included here is one TCR beta chain sequence, with context. As yet, its antigen is unknown. The TCR beta profiling, which covered VDJ combination and CDR3 sequence, was carried out using genomic DNA as the template. TCRdb ran MiXCR on the reads and lists one entry per CDR3 protein. The sample holds fewer than 250,000 distinct CDR3 sequences; 50% to 55% are singletons and the top ten take 15% to 20%. This entry comes from a study of CD8+CD57+ T cells in acquired aplastic anemia. Turning to the study itself: Healthy-donor CD4+ cells averaged about 9.9 million reads. General observations from the study: In CD8+ cells, Simpson's diversity showed no significant difference between patients and controls.

This CDR3 is built from 11 residues. V was cut by 10 bases and J by 6 bases, with 13 bases left in between. Material: sorted CD4+, CD8+, or CD8+CD57+ T cells (not recorded which) from PBMCs. The sequence came from a human donor in good health, serving as a control. The chain is built from TRBV12-3 or TRBV12-4 and TRBJ2-7; D possibly corresponds to TRBD2 (6 bases). CDR3 sequence: CATSNGGEQYF. CDR3 sequence (DNA): TGTGCCACCTCGAACGGGGGCGAGCAGTACTTC.